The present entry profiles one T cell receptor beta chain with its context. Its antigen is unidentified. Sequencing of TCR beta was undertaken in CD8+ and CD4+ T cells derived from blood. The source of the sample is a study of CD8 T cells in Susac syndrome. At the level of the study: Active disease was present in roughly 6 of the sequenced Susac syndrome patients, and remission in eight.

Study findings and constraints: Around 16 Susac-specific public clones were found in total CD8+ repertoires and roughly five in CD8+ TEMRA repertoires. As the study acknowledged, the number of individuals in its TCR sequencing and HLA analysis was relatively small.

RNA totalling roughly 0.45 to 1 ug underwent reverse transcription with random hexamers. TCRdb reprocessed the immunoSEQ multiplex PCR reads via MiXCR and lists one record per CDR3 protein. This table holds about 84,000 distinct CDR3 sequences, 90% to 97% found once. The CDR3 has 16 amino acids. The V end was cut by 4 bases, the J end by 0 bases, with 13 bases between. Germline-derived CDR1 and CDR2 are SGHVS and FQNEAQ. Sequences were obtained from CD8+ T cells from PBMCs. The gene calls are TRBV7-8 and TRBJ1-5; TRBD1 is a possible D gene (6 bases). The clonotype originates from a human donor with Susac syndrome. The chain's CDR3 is CASSSHRALSNQPQHF. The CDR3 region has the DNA TGTGCCAGCAGCTCCCACAGGGCCCTTAGCAATCAGCCCCAGCATTTT.